This T cell receptor (beta chain) was sequenced during a study of PD-L1 blockade in urothelial cancer. The wider study: Prior chemotherapy regimens per patient numbered 0 to 3. Blood analysis occurred 3 weeks (second dose) and 6 weeks after treatment start.

Germline CDR1 and CDR2: SGHVS and FNYEAQ. V lost 1 base and J lost 0; bases outside the gene matches: 2. This CDR3 comprises 15 residues. Regarding time point: peripheral blood 6 weeks after treatment start. Patient disease was locally advanced or metastatic urothelial carcinoma. Each patient supplied 1 to 8 pretreatment and on-treatment samples. Libraries were prepared by immunoSEQ multiplex PCR; TCRdb keeps only in-frame clonotypes and omits some of them. This table holds around 50,000 clones, roughly 84% found once. Material: PBMCs, obtained around atezolizumab (anti-PD-L1) treatment. The source of this sequence is a man between 45 and 60 years old with urothelial cancer. This chain uses TRBV7-6 with TRBJ2-5, with 7 positions matching TRBD1. In DNA, the CDR3 is TGTGCCAGCAGCTTAGGACAGGGCTACCAAGAGACCCAGTACTTC. This sequence encodes CASSLGQGYQETQYF.